These 2 T cell receptor beta chains came from one sample sequenced in a study of post-analysis software for immune sequencing data. Broader study findings: About five TRBV segments (TRBV5-6, TRBV5-1 and TRBV20-1 among them) occurred more frequently in patients than in controls.

Tagging with unique molecular identifiers was a feature of the TCR beta cDNA libraries. TCRdb itself ran the PCR reads through MiXCR, one entry per CDR3 protein. The sample has 800,000 to 950,000 distinct CDR3 sequences, roughly 50% seen once. These receptors have no identified antigens. The sample was blood. Every receptor here comes from a girl aged 5-17 years with multiple sclerosis.

The sample holds a few counts of this clonotype. This chain links TRBV13 with TRBJ2-1; TRBD2 agrees at 7 bases. Germline lookup yields CDR1 PRHDT and CDR2 FYEKMQ (reference sequence). J gave up 5 bases and V 2 bases, and 6 bases lay outside the gene matches. This CDR3 has 15 residues. DNA of the CDR3: TGTGCCAGCAGCTTACTCCCTAGCGGAAACAATGAGCAGTTCTTC. It yields the protein CASSLLPSGNNEQFF.

The chain uses TRBV5-1 and TRBJ2-7; TRBD2 aligns across 11 bases. Losses at the gene ends were 1 base for V and 0 bases for J; bases not matched to a gene: 9. CDR1 SGHRS and CDR2 YFSETQ come from the germline V gene. The CDR3 covers 18 residues. The CDR3 coding sequence is TGCGCCAGCAGCTTGTTTTCTAGCGGGGGGCCAACCTCCTACGAGCAGTACTTC. Its translation is CASSLFSSGGPTSYEQYF.